This note documents a single T cell receptor (beta chain) sequence. As yet, its antigen is unknown. Focal radiation plus CTLA-4 blockade with ipilimumab was administered to patients who had chemo-refractory metastatic non-small-cell lung cancer. Libraries were prepared by immunoSEQ multiplex PCR; TCRdb keeps only in-frame clonotypes and omits some of them. The sample has fewer than 65,000 clones, 70% to 85% seen once; the top ten hold 5% to 6.5%. This entry belongs to a study of radiotherapy plus CTLA-4 blockade in lung cancer. Across the study: An objective response was seen in about 17% of patients, and disease control in more than 25%. Study observations and caveats: Early shifts in blood T cell clones, with interferon-beta, reportedly predicted response best. In blood, after radiotherapy plus ipilimumab, tumor-derived TCR clones expanded.

Trimming shortened V by 4 bases and J by 3 bases, and 22 bases separated the two germline ends. This CDR3 is 17 amino acids long. Germline V CDR1 and CDR2: MDHEN, SYDVKM. This sequence was found in a human donor with non-small cell lung cancer whose response to radiotherapy plus ipilimumab could not be evaluated. Specimen: peripheral blood, collected from a patient treated with radiotherapy plus ipilimumab. This sequence joins TRBV28 and TRBJ2-7, with TRBD2 as a possible D gene (5 bases). In DNA form, the CDR3 reads TGTGCCAGCAGTTCACCCAACCCTGCCACGGGATTCTACGAGCAGTACTTC. Translation gives CASSSPNPATGFYEQYF. The variable domain in full, completed from reference TRBV28 and TRBJ2-7, reads DVKVTQSSRYLVKRTGEKVFLECVQDMDHENMFWYRQDPGLGLRLIYFSYDVKMKEKGDIPEGYSVSREKKERFSLILESASTNQTSMYLCASSSPNPATGFYEQYFGPGTRLTVT.